Shown below are 9 T cell receptor beta chains from a single sample sequenced in a study of neurological immune-mediated disorders. TCRdb reprocessed the 5' RACE reads via MiXCR and lists one record per CDR3 protein. The sample records tens of thousands of distinct CDR3 sequences, less than 4% being singletons. Sequences were obtained from PBMCs. The origin of the receptors is a man in his thirties or forties with multiple sclerosis.

The chain employs TRBV20-1 and TRBJ2-1; TRBD1 aligns across 7 bases. V lost 3 bases to trimming and J lost 8 bases; unmatched junction nucleotides: 10. The germline V gene encodes CDR1 DFQATT and CDR2 SNEGSKA (reference sequence). The CDR3 is made up of 14 amino acids. CDR3 sequence (DNA): TGCAGTGCTAGGGATATAGGGGGCTTTTATGAGCAGTTCTTC. Protein product: CSARDIGGFYEQFF.

This clonotype has ten or more counts. The chain uses TRBV7-9 and TRBJ2-7; tentatively, D is TRBD2 (5 bases). Trimming took off 0 bases at V and 2 bases at J, with 8 bases between the two ends. This CDR3 region has 14 residues. CDR1 is SEHNR, CDR2 FQNEAQ, per germline (reference sequence). CDR3 sequence reads: CASSLARAAYEQYF. CDR3 in DNA: TGTGCCAGCAGCTTAGCGAGGGCAGCCTACGAGCAGTACTTC.

This clonotype was recorded at least ten times. The chain is built from TRBV6-6 and TRBJ1-1; D gene unclear. This CDR3 is built from 12 residues. Germline V lookup: CDR1 MNHNY, CDR2 SVGAGI (reference sequence). The V end was cut by 6 bases, the J end by 4 bases, with 9 bases between. The CDR3 protein is CASSPGPTEAFF. The CDR3 DNA reads as TGTGCCAGCAGCCCCGGACCCACTGAAGCTTTCTTT.

This clonotype was found many times. CDR3 amino acids: CASSLEGGRGNEQFF. In nucleotides, the CDR3 is TGCGCCAGCAGCTTGGAGGGGGGCAGGGGCAATGAGCAGTTCTTC. This chain joins TRBV5-1 and TRBJ2-1; the D call may be TRBD1 or TRBD2 (6 bases each). The V end lost 0 bases, the J end lost 6 bases, and 13 bases lay between the germline ends. Germline V CDR1 and CDR2: SGHRS, YFSETQ. The CDR3 has 15 residues.

This clonotype has more than one count but fewer than ten. This chain uses TRBV20-1 with TRBJ2-7; D unresolved. CDR1 is DFQATT, CDR2 SNEGSKA, per germline (reference sequence). There are 13 residues in the CDR3. Trimming took off 3 bases at V and 4 bases at J, with 13 bases between the two ends. CDR3 amino acids: CSASLPNVYEQYF. In nucleotides, the CDR3 is TGCAGTGCTAGCCTACCGAACGTTTACGAGCAGTACTTC.

This clonotype has only a few counts. The rearrangement joins TRBV10-2 to TRBJ2-2; either TRBD1 or TRBD2 may fit D (6 bases each). V gave up 7 bases and J gave up 5 bases, with 20 bases separating them. CDR1 is WSHSY and CDR2 is SAAADI in the germline V gene. The CDR3 consists of 16 residues. The chain's CDR3 is CASTLRGGTATGELFF. The CDR3 nucleotides are TGCGCCAGCACCCTCCGAGGGGGGACGGCGACCGGGGAGCTGTTTTTT.

This clonotype was counted many times. The chain combines TRBV6-5 with TRBJ2-3, with D possibly being TRBD1 (5 bases). There are 17 residues in the CDR3. The ends were cut back, 4 bases at V and 4 bases at J, with 21 bases in the middle. Per the germline V gene, CDR1 is MNHEY and CDR2 is SVGAGI. CDR3 DNA sequence: TGTGCCAGCAGTTCCCCTCCTGGAAGGGGTGGGCCAGATACGCAGTATTTT. Translating gives CASSSPPGRGGPDTQYF.

There are many counts of this clonotype. The chain joins TRBV7-9 to TRBJ2-7; D possibly corresponds to TRBD1 (5 bases). This CDR3 is 14 amino acids long. V was shortened by 4 bases and J by 3 bases, with 13 bases between the two germline ends. The germline V gene encodes CDR1 SEHNR and CDR2 FQNEAQ (reference sequence). CDR3 DNA: TGTGCCAGCAGCTACCAGGGTATAAGCTACGAGCAGTACTTC. It translates to CASSYQGISYEQYF. The variable domain in full, completed from reference TRBV7-9 and TRBJ2-7, reads DTGVSQNPRHKITKRGQNVTFRCDPISEHNRLYWYRQTLGQGPEFLTYFQNEAQLEKSRLLSDRFSAERPKGSFSTLEIQRTEQGDSAMYLCASSYQGISYEQYFGPGTRLTVT.

This clonotype has at least ten counts. V and J are TRBV20-1 and TRBJ2-1, with 12 positions matching TRBD2. This CDR3 has 14 residues. In germline, CDR1 is DFQATT, CDR2 SNEGSKA (reference sequence). Trimming removed 4 bases from V and 3 bases from J; junction bases left unmatched: 1. The CDR3 bases are TGCAGTGCTATACTAGCGGGGGGCTACAATGAGCAGTTCTTC. Encoded protein: CSAILAGGYNEQFF.